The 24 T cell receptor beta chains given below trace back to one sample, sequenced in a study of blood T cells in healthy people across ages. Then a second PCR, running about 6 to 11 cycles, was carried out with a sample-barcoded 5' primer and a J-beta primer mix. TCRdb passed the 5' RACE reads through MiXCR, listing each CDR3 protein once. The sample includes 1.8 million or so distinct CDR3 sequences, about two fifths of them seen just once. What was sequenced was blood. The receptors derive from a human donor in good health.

The DNA for the CDR3 is TGCAGTGCTAGAGGAGGGAGGGCCCCCATGGGGGGAGATGAAAAACTGTTTTTT. Translating gives CSARGGRAPMGGDEKLFF. V is TRBV20-1 and J is TRBJ1-4, with a tentative D call TRBD1 (5 bases). There are 18 residues in the CDR3. Trimming removed 1 base from V and 6 bases from J, with 24 bases in between. Germline values: CDR1 DFQATT, CDR2 SNEGSKA (reference sequence).

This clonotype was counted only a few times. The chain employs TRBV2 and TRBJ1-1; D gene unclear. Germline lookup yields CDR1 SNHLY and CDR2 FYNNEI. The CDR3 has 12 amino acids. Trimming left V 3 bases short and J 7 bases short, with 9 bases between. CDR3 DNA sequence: TGTGCCAGCAGTGATCCGGGGTTTGAAGCTTTCTTT. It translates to CASSDPGFEAFF. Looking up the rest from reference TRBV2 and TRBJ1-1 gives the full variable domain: EPEVTQTPSHQVTQMGQEVILRCVPISNHLYFYWYRQILGQKVEFLVSFYNNEISEKSEIFDDQFSVERPDGSNFTLKIRSTKLEDSAMYFCASSDPGFEAFFGQGTRLTVV.

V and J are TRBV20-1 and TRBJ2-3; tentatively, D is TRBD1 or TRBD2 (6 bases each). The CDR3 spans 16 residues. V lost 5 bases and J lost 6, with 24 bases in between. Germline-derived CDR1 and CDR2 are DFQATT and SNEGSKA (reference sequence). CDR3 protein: CSALIAGGRGVDTQYF. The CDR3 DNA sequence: TGCAGTGCTCTCATCGCCGGGGGCCGAGGTGTGGATACGCAGTATTTT.

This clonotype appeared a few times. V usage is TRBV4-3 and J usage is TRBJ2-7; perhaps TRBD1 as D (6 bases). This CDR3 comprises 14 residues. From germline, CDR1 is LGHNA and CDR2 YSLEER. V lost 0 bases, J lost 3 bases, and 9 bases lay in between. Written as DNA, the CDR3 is TGCGCCAGCAGCCAAGATGAGGGGGACTACGAGCAGTACTTC. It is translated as CASSQDEGDYEQYF.

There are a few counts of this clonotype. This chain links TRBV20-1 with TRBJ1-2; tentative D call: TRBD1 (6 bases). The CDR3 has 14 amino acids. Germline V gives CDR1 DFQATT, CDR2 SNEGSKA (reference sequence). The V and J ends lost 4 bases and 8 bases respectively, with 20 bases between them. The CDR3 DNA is TGCAGTGCTACCCAAAATGACAGGAGGGACGGCTACACCTTC. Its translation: CSATQNDRRDGYTF.

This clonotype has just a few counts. CDR3 nucleotides: TGTGCCAGCAGTTCCCCCTGGACAGGGGGCGAGCAGTACTTC. Its protein is CASSSPWTGGEQYF. The chain carries TRBV6-5 and TRBJ2-7; 10 bases fit TRBD1. This CDR3 region has 14 residues. V shed 4 bases, J shed 6 bases, and the junction held 6 bases outside the gene matches. Germline CDR1 and CDR2: MNHEY and SVGAGI.

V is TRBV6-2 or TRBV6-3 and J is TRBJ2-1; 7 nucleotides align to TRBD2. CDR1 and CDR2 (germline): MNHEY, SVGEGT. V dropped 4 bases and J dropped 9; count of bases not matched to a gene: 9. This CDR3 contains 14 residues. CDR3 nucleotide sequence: TGTGCCAGCAGTTTATTCGGGGGGTTTGGTGAGCAGTTCTTC. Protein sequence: CASSLFGGFGEQFF.

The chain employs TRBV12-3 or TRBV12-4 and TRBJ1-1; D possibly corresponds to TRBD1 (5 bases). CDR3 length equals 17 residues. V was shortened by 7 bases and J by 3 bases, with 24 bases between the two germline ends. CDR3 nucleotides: TGTGCCAGCACCCCCGGGGCATCCCCTGACGCTGACACTGAAGCTTTCTTT. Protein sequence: CASTPGASPDADTEAFF.

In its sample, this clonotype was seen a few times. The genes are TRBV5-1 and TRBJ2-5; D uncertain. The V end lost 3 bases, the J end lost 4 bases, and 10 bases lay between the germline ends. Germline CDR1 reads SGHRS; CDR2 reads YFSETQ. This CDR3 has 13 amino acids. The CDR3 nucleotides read TGCGCCAGCAGCTCCAGCATAATAGAGACCCAGTACTTC. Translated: CASSSSIIETQYF. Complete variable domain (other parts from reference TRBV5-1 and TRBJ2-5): KAGVTQTPRYLIKTRGQQVTLSCSPISGHRSVSWYQQTPGQGLQFLFEYFSETQRNKGNFPGRFSGRQFSNSRSEMNVSTLELGDSALYLCASSSSIIETQYFGPGTRLLVL.

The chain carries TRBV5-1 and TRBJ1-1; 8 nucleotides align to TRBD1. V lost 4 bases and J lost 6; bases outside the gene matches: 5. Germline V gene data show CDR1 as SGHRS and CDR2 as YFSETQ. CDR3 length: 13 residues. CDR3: CASSPLQGAEAFF. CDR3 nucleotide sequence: TGCGCCAGCAGCCCCTTACAGGGGGCTGAAGCTTTCTTT.

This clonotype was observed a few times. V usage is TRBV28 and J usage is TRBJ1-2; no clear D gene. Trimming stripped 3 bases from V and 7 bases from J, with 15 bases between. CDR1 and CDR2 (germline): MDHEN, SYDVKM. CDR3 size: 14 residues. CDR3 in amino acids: CASSFSATQFGYTF. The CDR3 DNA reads TGTGCCAGCAGTTTTTCCGCAACCCAGTTTGGCTACACCTTC.

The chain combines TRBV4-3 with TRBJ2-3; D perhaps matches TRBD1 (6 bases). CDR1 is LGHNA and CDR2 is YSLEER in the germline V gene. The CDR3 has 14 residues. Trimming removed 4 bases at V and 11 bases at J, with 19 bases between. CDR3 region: CASSPKGDGVEQYF. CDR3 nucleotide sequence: TGCGCCAGCAGCCCAAAGGGGGATGGGGTGGAGCAGTATTTT.

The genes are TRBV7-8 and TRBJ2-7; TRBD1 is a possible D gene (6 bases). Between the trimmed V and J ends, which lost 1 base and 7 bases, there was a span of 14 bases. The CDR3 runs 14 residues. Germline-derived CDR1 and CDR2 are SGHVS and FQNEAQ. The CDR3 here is CASSLEQGWSEQYF. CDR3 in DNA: TGTGCCAGCAGCTTAGAACAGGGCTGGAGTGAGCAGTACTTC.

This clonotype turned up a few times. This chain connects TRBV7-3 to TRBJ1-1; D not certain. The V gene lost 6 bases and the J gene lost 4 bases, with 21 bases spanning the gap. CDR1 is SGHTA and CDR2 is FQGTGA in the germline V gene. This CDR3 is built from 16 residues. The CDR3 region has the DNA TGTGCCAGCAGTCACGACGGTGGGCCGTCCTTCACTGAAGCTTTCTTT. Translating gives CASSHDGGPSFTEAFF.

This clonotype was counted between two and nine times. The CDR3 nucleotides are TGTGCCACCAGCAGAGACTCAGGGGGACGGGAGCAGTTCTTC. Translated, it gives CATSRDSGGREQFF. V is TRBV15 and J is TRBJ2-1; 7 bases line up with TRBD1. V trimming: 0 bases; J trimming: 10 bases; junction bases outside the gene matches: 6. Per the germline V gene, CDR1 is LNHNV and CDR2 is YYDKDF (reference sequence). The CDR3 contains 14 residues.

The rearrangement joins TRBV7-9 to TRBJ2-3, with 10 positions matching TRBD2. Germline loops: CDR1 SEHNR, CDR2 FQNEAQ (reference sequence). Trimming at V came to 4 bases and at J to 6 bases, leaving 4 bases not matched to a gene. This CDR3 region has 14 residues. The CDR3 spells CASSSQRGGDTQYF. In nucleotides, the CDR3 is TGTGCCAGCAGCTCCCAGCGGGGGGGTGATACGCAGTATTTT.

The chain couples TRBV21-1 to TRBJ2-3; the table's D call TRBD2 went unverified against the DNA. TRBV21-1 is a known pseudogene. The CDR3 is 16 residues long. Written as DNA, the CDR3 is TGTGCCAGCAGCAAAGTGGCTAGCGGAGGCATGGATACGCAGTATTTT. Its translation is CASSKVASGGMDTQYF.

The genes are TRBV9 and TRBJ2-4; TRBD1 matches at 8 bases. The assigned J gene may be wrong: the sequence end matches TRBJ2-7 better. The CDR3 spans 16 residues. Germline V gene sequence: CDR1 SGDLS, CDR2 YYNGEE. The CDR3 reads CASSLRSGGSIYEQYF. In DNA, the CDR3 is TGTGCCAGCAGCCTAAGGTCAGGGGGCTCTATCTACGAGCAGTACTTC.

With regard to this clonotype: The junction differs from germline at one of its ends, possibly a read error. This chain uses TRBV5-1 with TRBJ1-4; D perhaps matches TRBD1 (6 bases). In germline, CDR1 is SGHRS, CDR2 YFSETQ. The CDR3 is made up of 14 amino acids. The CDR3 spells CANSLAQGWEKLFF. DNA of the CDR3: TGCGCCAACAGCTTGGCACAGGGATGGGAAAAACTGTTTTTT.

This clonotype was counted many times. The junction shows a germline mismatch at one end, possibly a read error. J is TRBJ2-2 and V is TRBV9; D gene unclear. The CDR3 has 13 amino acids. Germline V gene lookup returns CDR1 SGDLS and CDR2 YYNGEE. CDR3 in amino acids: CASSLGNTGELFF. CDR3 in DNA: TGCGCCAGCAGCTTGGGGAACACCGGGGAGCTGTTTTTT.

Here the CDR3 DNA reads TGTGCCAGCAGCGTAGGTGGGGGGCCAAGCTCCTACAATGAGCAGTTCTTC. Its protein product is CASSVGGGPSSYNEQFF. The rearrangement uses TRBV9 and TRBJ2-1, with D possibly called TRBD1 or TRBD2 (6 bases each). CDR1 is SGDLS and CDR2 is YYNGEE in the germline V gene. The CDR3 loop spans 17 amino acids. V was clipped by 0 bases and J by 0 bases, with 13 bases between them.

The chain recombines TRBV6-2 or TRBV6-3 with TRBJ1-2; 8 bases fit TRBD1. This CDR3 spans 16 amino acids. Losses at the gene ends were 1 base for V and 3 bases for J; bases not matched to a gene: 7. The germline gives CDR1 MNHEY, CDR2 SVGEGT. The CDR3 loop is CASSYFWDRQDYGYTF. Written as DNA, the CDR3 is TGTGCCAGCAGTTACTTCTGGGACAGGCAAGACTATGGCTACACCTTC.

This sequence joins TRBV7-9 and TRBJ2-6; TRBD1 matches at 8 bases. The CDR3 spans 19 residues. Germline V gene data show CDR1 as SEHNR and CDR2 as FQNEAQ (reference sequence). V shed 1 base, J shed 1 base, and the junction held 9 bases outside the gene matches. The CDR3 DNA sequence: TGTGCCAGCAGCTTAGTATCGCCGGACAGGGCATCTGGGGCCAACGTCCTGACTTTC. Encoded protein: CASSLVSPDRASGANVLTF.

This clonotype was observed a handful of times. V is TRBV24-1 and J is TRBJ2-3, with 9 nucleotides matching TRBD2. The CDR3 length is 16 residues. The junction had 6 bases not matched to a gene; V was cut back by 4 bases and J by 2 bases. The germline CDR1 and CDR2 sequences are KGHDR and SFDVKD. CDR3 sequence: CATSEPAGGLTDTQYF. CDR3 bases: TGTGCCACCAGTGAACCAGCGGGGGGTCTCACAGATACGCAGTATTTT.